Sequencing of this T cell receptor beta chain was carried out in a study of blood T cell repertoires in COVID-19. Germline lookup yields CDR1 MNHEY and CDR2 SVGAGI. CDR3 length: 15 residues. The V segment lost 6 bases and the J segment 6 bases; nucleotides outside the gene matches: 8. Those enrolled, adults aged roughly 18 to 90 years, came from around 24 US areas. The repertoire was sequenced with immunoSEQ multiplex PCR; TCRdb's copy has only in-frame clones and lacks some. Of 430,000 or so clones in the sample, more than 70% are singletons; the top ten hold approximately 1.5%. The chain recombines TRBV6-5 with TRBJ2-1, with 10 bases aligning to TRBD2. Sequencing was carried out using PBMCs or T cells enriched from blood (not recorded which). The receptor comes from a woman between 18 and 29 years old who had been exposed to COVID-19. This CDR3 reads CASRKGLATLNEQFF. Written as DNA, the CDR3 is TGTGCCAGCAGAAAGGGACTAGCGACCCTCAATGAGCAGTTCTTC.